The clone carrying this T cell receptor (beta chain) was found many times. Its specificity is unknown. Stable disease denoted Graves' hyperthyroidism without ophthalmopathy progression within 18 months. PBMCs were collected from an approximately 10 ml volume of fresh peripheral blood. The sample belongs to a study of T cells in Graves' hyperthyroidism and ophthalmopathy. Study findings and constraints: Most expanded thyroid clonotypes above 0.001 also appeared in blood. Through a model of 13 V-J features, ophthalmopathy was separated from stable hyperthyroidism.

Amplification targeted TCR beta CDR3 regions from RNA transcripts. A set of HTBI primers served as the primers for a first-round RT-PCR of the TCR CDR3. TCRdb ran MiXCR on the multiplex PCR reads and lists one entry per CDR3 protein. The sample has about 180,000 distinct CDR3 sequences; about 17% are singletons. The V end was cut by 9 bases, the J end by 1 base, with 9 bases between. Germline values: CDR1 SNHLY, CDR2 FYNNEI. The length of the CDR3 is 12 residues. This clonotype was obtained from a woman in her forties or fifties with Graves' hyperthyroidism. This sequence joins TRBV2 and TRBJ1-2; D is unresolved. The material sequenced was blood. The CDR3 sequence is CASSDLNYGYTF. CDR3 nucleotides: TGTGCCAGTTCAGATCTTAACTATGGCTACACCTTC.